A single sample gave rise to the 18 T cell receptor beta chains below, sequenced in a study of T-cell reconstitution after alpha-beta-depleted transplantation in children. Unique molecular identifiers were built into the TCRbeta library. TCRdb re-called the PCR reads through MiXCR, storing one row per CDR3 protein. Altogether roughly 16,000 distinct CDR3 sequences are present, under 15% being singletons, with the ten largest covering 55% to 75%. This specimen consisted of PBMCs, mostly from graft donor cells, obtained 180 days after TCRalphabeta/CD19-depleted stem cell transplant. These receptors all stem from a boy under two years old who had a stem cell transplant for Wiskott-Aldrich syndrome, so the T cells may come from the graft donor.

This clonotype was detected ten times or more. The V and J genes are TRBV2 and TRBJ1-1, with D possibly matching TRBD1 (6 bases). The germline gives CDR1 SNHLY, CDR2 FYNNEI. The germline V and J ends were trimmed by 0 bases and 6 bases, with 14 bases remaining between them. The CDR3 contains 15 residues. The CDR3 DNA reads as TGTGCCAGCAGTGAAGCGGGGGCGGGAGTGGCTGAAGCTTTCTTT. Its protein product is CASSEAGAGVAEAFF.

The rearrangement joins TRBV28 to TRBJ2-2, with D tentatively TRBD1 (6 bases). The germline gives CDR1 MDHEN, CDR2 SYDVKM. V lost 3 bases, J lost 3 bases, and 17 bases lay in between. The CDR3 totals 17 residues. DNA of the CDR3: TGTGCCAGCAGTTTGGGGGCCGACGCCCCGGACACCGGGGAGCTGTTTTTT. Protein product: CASSLGADAPDTGELFF. The variable domain in full, completed from reference TRBV28 and TRBJ2-2, reads DVKVTQSSRYLVKRTGEKVFLECVQDMDHENMFWYRQDPGLGLRLIYFSYDVKMKEKGDIPEGYSVSREKKERFSLILESASTNQTSMYLCASSLGADAPDTGELFFGEGSRLTVL.

This clonotype was seen a few times. The chain is built from TRBV4-2 and TRBJ2-1; the match to TRBD2 covers 15 bases. The J segment lost 0 bases and the V segment lost 4 bases, leaving 4 bases of the junction unmatched. The CDR3 is 18 amino acids. Germline V gene data show CDR1 as LGHNA and CDR2 as YNFKEQ. The CDR3 here is CASSRGTSGRSSYNEQFF. Written as DNA, the CDR3 is TGTGCCAGCAGCCGCGGGACTAGCGGGAGGAGCTCCTACAATGAGCAGTTCTTC.

This clonotype was detected only a few times. The chain employs TRBV20-1 and TRBJ2-7; the match to TRBD1 covers 11 bases. V lost 3 bases and J lost 3; bases outside the gene matches: 1. This CDR3 spans 13 amino acids. CDR1 and CDR2 from the germline V gene are DFQATT and SNEGSKA (reference sequence). The CDR3 bases are TGCAGTGCTAGGGGGACAGGGGGCTACGAGCAGTACTTC. Its translation is CSARGTGGYEQYF.

This clonotype was found many times. The chain recombines TRBV28 with TRBJ1-1; 7 nucleotides agree with TRBD1. Trimming took 0 bases from V and 6 from J; bases not matched to a gene: 7. The CDR3 covers 15 residues. Looked up from germline, CDR1 is MDHEN and CDR2 is SYDVKM. CDR3 residues: CASSLWTGPLAEAFF. Here the CDR3 DNA reads TGTGCCAGCAGTTTATGGACAGGGCCCCTAGCTGAAGCTTTCTTT.

In this sample, this clonotype turned up once. The chain is built from TRBV5-1 and TRBJ2-1; the match to TRBD1 covers 7 bases. The ends lost 2 bases at V and 7 bases at J; junction bases unmatched: 6. Looked up from germline, CDR1 is SGHRS and CDR2 is YFSETQ. The CDR3 totals 14 residues. DNA for the CDR3: TGCGCCAGCAGCTTAGGGGGCTTCGGAAATGAGCAGTTCTTC. Translated, it gives CASSLGGFGNEQFF.

Only a few counts were recorded for this clonotype. V gene TRBV5-6 combines with J gene TRBJ1-1, with no clear D. CDR1 is SGHDT, CDR2 YYEEEE, per germline. The V end was cut by 4 bases, the J end by 0 bases, with 10 bases between. The CDR3 totals 14 residues. CDR3 region: CASSRTLVNTEAFF. In DNA form, the CDR3 reads TGTGCCAGCAGCCGCACTTTGGTGAACACTGAAGCTTTCTTT.

This clonotype showed up many times. The V call is TRBV12-3 or TRBV12-4, the J call TRBJ2-1, with 7 positions matching TRBD1. This CDR3 has 16 amino acids. With V trimmed by 5 bases and J by 0 bases, 7 bases remained unmatched. CDR3: CASSLRQGVSYNEQFF. CDR3 sequence (DNA): TGTGCCAGCAGTCTCCGACAGGGCGTCTCCTACAATGAGCAGTTCTTC.

This clonotype was seen repeatedly, ten times or more. The CDR3 nucleotides read TGTGCCATCAGTGAGTCCACGGGGCACACCATATATTTT. It is translated as CAISESTGHTIYF. This chain joins TRBV10-3 and TRBJ1-3; tentative D call: TRBD1 (5 bases). Trimming removed 0 bases at V and 8 bases at J, with 8 bases between. Germline-derived CDR1 and CDR2 are ENHRY and SYGVKD. The CDR3 runs 13 residues.

This clonotype was observed a few times. V and J are TRBV7-9 and TRBJ1-2, with D maybe TRBD1 (5 bases). Germline V CDR1 and CDR2: SEHNR, FQNEAQ (reference sequence). The CDR3 is 14 residues long. Trimming left V 6 bases short and J 0 bases short, with 11 bases between. The DNA for the CDR3 is TGTGCCAGCAGACCCGGGGCGTCTAACTATGGCTACACCTTC. As protein: CASRPGASNYGYTF.

The CDR3 is CATSDTRTDPNTGELFF. In nucleotides, the CDR3 is TGTGCCACCAGTGATACCCGGACGGACCCGAACACCGGGGAGCTGTTTTTT. This sequence joins TRBV24-1 and TRBJ2-2; D unresolved. Germline CDR1 and CDR2: KGHDR and SFDVKD. Trimming shortened V by 3 bases and J by 0 bases, and 13 bases separated the two germline ends. CDR3 length: 17 amino acids.

This chain connects TRBV20-1 to TRBJ1-2; D might be TRBD1 (5 bases). With 5 bases removed from V and 2 bases from J, the gap between germline ends came to 15 bases. This CDR3 contains 14 residues. Germline V gene sequence: CDR1 DFQATT, CDR2 SNEGSKA (reference sequence). CDR3 loop: CSAATVGANYGYTF. The CDR3 region has the DNA TGCAGTGCTGCCACCGTTGGGGCGAACTATGGCTACACCTTC.

This clonotype was recorded at least ten times. The J gene is TRBJ2-3, the V gene TRBV2; 9 nucleotides agree with TRBD2. Germline V gene lookup returns CDR1 SNHLY and CDR2 FYNNEI. The V segment lost 4 bases and the J segment 5 bases; nucleotides outside the gene matches: 10. This CDR3 region has 16 residues. The CDR3 sequence is CASSVSLAGSIDTQYF. The CDR3 coding sequence is TGTGCCAGCAGTGTATCCCTAGCGGGATCTATAGATACGCAGTATTTT.

This clonotype was counted only a few times. The chain employs TRBV6-2 or TRBV6-3 and TRBJ1-2; D not resolved. The CDR3 totals 14 residues. V lost 6 bases and J 2 bases, leaving 13 bases between the germline ends. From germline, CDR1 is MNHEY and CDR2 SVGEGT. The chain's CDR3 is CASSPQRVNYGYTF. The CDR3 DNA follows: TGTGCCAGCAGCCCCCAGCGGGTAAACTATGGCTACACCTTC.

The CDR3 coding sequence is TGCGCCAGCAGTGGACTAGCGGCGTACAATGAGCAGTTCTTC. Protein product: CASSGLAAYNEQFF. This sequence joins TRBV10-2 and TRBJ2-1; 9 bases fit TRBD2. This CDR3 has 14 amino acids. From germline, CDR1 is WSHSY and CDR2 SAAADI. Trimming cost V 4 bases and J 4 bases; bases outside gene matches: 2.

V gene TRBV5-1 combines with J gene TRBJ2-3; D is possibly TRBD1 (5 bases). The CDR3 has 16 amino acids. The germline V gene has CDR1 SGHRS and CDR2 YFSETQ. V lost 0 bases and J lost 0, with 11 bases in between. The CDR3 DNA follows: TGCGCCAGCAGCTTGGTTTTCCCAGGGAGCACAGATACGCAGTATTTT. Translation: CASSLVFPGSTDTQYF.

At least ten counts were recorded for this clonotype. The rearrangement links TRBV14 to TRBJ1-1, with TRBD1 as a possible D gene (5 bases). CDR1 SGHDN and CDR2 FVKESK come from the germline V gene. Trimming took 3 bases from V and 8 from J, leaving 10 bases between them. This CDR3 comprises 12 residues. CDR3 DNA sequence: TGTGCCAGCAGCCACCTAGACAGAGAAGCTTTCTTT. As protein: CASSHLDREAFF.

This clonotype was recorded at least ten times. The chain links TRBV7-7 to TRBJ1-3, with D uncertain. Trimming removed 2 bases from V and 0 bases from J, with 5 bases in between. Germline assignment: CDR1 SSHAT and CDR2 FNYEAQ (reference sequence). The CDR3 spans 14 residues. The CDR3 region is CASSLTLSGNTIYF. CDR3 DNA: TGTGCCAGCAGCTTAACCCTCTCTGGAAACACCATATATTTT. Full variable domain (outside the CDR3, taken from reference TRBV7-7 and TRBJ1-3): GAGVSQSPRYKVTKRGQDVTLRCDPISSHATLYWYQQALGQGPEFLTYFNYEAQPDKSGLPSDRFSAERPEGSISTLTIQRTEQRDSAMYRCASSLTLSGNTIYFGEGSWLTVV.